This T cell receptor beta chain was obtained from a study of control samples from healthy donors and cancer patients. The protocol was immunoSEQ multiplex PCR, while the TCRdb copy is restricted to in-frame clones and leaves out a portion. This table has 230,000 or so clones, roughly 94% appearing once. V lost 10 bases to trimming and J lost 2 bases, with 14 bases between them. Looked up from germline, CDR1 is MNHEY and CDR2 is SMNVEV (reference sequence). There are 13 residues in the CDR3. The clonotype originates from a man aged 50-60 years in good health. This chain uses TRBV27 with TRBJ1-2; TRBD1 might be the D (5 bases). Sample: blood. The CDR3 DNA reads TGTGCCACCCGGGACCCGACAAACTATGGCTACACCTTC. It specifies CATRDPTNYGYTF.